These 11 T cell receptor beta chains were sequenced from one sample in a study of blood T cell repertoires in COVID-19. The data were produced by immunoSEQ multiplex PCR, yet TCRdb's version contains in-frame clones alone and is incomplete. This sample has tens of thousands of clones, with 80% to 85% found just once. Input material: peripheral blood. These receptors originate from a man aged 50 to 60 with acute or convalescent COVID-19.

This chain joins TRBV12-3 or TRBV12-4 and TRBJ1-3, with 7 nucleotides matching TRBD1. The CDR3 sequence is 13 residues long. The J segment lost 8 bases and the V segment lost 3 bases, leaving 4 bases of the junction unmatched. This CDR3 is CASSLYRGDTIYF. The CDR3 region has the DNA TGTGCCAGCAGTTTGTACAGGGGAGACACCATATATTTT.

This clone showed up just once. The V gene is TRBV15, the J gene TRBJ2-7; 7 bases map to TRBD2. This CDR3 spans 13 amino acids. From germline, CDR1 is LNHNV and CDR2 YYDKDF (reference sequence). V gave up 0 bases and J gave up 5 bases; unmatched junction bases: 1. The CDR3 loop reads CATSRDAGDEQYF. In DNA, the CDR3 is TGTGCCACCAGCAGAGATGCGGGAGACGAGCAGTACTTC.

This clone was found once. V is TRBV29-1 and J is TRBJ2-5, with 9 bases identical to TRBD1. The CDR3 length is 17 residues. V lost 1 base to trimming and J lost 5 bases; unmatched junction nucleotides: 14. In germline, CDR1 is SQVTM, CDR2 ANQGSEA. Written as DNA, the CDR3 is TGCAGCGTTGAAGGGGGGATAGGGACAGGGTTTCTGGAGACCCAGTACTTC. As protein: CSVEGGIGTGFLETQYF.

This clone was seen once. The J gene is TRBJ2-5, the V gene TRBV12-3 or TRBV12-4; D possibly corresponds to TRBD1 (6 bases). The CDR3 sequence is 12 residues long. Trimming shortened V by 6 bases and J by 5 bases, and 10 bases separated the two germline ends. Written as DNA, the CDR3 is TGTGCCAGCAGAAGGGACACCGAGACCCAGTACTTC. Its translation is CASRRDTETQYF.

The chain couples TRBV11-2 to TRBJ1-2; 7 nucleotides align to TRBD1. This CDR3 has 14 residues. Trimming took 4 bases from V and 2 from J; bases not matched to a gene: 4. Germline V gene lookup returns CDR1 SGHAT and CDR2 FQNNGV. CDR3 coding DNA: TGTGCCAGCAGCTCTCCGGGACAGAACTATGGCTACACCTTC. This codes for CASSSPGQNYGYTF.

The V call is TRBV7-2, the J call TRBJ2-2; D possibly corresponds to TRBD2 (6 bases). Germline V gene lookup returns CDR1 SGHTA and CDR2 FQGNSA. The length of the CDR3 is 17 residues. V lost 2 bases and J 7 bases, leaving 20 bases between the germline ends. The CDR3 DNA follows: TGTGCCAGCAGCTTAAGTTCCGCAGGGAGGTTGAGCGGGGAGCTGTTTTTT. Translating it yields CASSLSSAGRLSGELFF.

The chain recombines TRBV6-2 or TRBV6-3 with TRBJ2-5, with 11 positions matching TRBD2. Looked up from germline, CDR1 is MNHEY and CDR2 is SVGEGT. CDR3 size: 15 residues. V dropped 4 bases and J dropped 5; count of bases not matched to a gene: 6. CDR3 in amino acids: CASSSLAGVGETQYF. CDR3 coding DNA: TGTGCCAGCAGTTCACTAGCGGGAGTAGGGGAGACCCAGTACTTC.

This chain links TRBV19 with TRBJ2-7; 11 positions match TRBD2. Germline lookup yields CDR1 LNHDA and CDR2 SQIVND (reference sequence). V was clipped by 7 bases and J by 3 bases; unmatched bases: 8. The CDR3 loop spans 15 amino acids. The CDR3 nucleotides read TGTGCCAGTACCCCTGTAGCGGGAGGGTTCTACGAGCAGTACTTC. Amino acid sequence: CASTPVAGGFYEQYF.

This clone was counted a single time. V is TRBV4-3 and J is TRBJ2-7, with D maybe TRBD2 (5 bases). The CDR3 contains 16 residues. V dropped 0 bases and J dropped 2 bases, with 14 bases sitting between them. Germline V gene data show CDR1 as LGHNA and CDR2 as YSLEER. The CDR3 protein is CASSQDGVLGTYEQYF. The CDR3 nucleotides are TGCGCCAGCAGCCAAGATGGCGTCCTCGGGACCTACGAGCAGTACTTC.

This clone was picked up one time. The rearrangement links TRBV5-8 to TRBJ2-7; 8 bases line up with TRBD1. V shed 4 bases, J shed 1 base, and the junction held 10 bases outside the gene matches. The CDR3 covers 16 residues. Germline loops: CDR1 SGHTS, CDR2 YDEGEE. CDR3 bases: TGTGCCAGCAGCCTCGGCCCCGACAGGGGATCCTACGAGCAGTACTTC. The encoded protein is CASSLGPDRGSYEQYF.

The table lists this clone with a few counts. The CDR3 DNA reads TGTGCCAGCAGCCGGGGGACACTCAATCAGCCCCAGCATTTT. Translated: CASSRGTLNQPQHF. The chain couples TRBV3-1 (or the pseudogene TRBV3-2) to TRBJ1-5, with a weak D call TRBD1 (6 bases). CDR1 and CDR2 (germline): LGHDT, YNNKEL (reference sequence). This CDR3 is built from 14 residues. V lost 4 bases and J lost 3, with 10 bases in between.